This TCR beta chain stems from a study of vaccination and CD4 T cells after COVID-19. Points from the study as a whole: A median 86.3% of convalescent patients' SARS-CoV-2-reactive clones emerged only after vaccination.

The CDR3 runs 13 residues. V dropped 3 bases and J dropped 5 bases, with 9 bases sitting between them. The germline V gene has CDR1 SGHTA and CDR2 FQGTGA. Oncomine TCR Beta short-read sequencing was applied to DNA from cultured CD4+ T cells. Each CDR3 protein is one row after TCRdb ran MiXCR on the PCR reads. The sample records some 12,000 distinct CDR3 sequences, approximately 60% being singletons. A remark on this clonotype: Its antigen is not known.

This sample's treatment: approximately 9-day PBMC culture with coronavirus spike peptide pools or control peptides (ViraFEST assay). The chain is built from TRBV7-3 and TRBJ2-3; tentative D call: TRBD2 (5 bases). The source of this sequence is a human donor who had recovered from COVID-19. The sample was CD4+ T cells from blood, cultured in vitro, taken before SARS-CoV-2 vaccination. The CDR3 spells CASSLGSVDTQYF. DNA of the CDR3: TGTGCCAGCAGCTTGGGTAGCGTAGATACGCAGTATTTT.